This TCR beta chain was sequenced in a study of T cell repertoires in cytomegalovirus infection. Study outcomes and limitations: Clonotypes of TCR beta that were HLA-C-restricted and CMV-specific dominated the ex vivo response.

From germline, CDR1 is MNHNY and CDR2 SVGAGI (reference sequence). The CDR3 length is 16 residues. The V end lost 1 base, the J end lost 2 bases, and 13 bases lay between the germline ends. TCRdb re-analysed the reads in MiXCR, keeping a single row per CDR3 protein. The sample has approximately 490,000 distinct CDR3 sequences, around 11% seen once. Of note for this clonotype: Its antigen is undetermined.

The chain joins TRBV6-6 to TRBJ2-3, with TRBD2 as a possible D gene (5 bases). What was sequenced was PBMCs. This TCR derives from a human donor in good health (CMV status not recorded). Some clones in this sample may be carry-over from other donors' samples. The CDR3 DNA is TGTGCCAGCAGTTACTTCCTAGCTAGGTCCACAGATACGCAGTATTTT. Translating it yields CASSYFLARSTDTQYF.